A selection of T cell receptor beta chains follows, all from one sample in a study of blood T cell repertoires in COVID-19. Assay used: immunoSEQ multiplex PCR; TCRdb lists only in-frame clones, some missing. The sample holds roughly 80,000 clones; approximately 88% are singletons and the top ten take almost 7%. Sequenced: peripheral blood. These receptors were obtained from a woman over 75 with acute or convalescent COVID-19. Both conserved end residues are part of each CDR3. A D gene is named only where the DNA matches it firmly. Clone size is not always given. Where it is, it says once, few, many or a class for expanded clones.

.,.,TRBV19,12,TRBJ2-2,CASSLTGGELFF,TGTGCCAGTAGTCTTACAGGGGGGGAGCTGTTTTTT
.,.,TRBV18,15,TRBJ1-6,CASSPASSYNSPLHF,TGTGCCAGCTCACCAGCGAGCTCCTATAATTCACCCCTCCACTTT
.,.,TRBV6-6,12,TRBJ2-7,CARETDRYEQYF,TGTGCCAGAGAGACAGATCGCTACGAGCAGTACTTC
TRBD1,once,TRBV5-1,14,TRBJ2-3,CASSSGQGFDTQYF,TGCGCCAGCAGTTCGGGACAGGGGTTCGATACGCAGTATTTT
.,once,TRBV19,14,TRBJ1-4,CASTPRGSGEKLFF,TGTGCCAGTACCCCGAGGGGGAGTGGAGAAAAACTGTTTTTT
TRBD1,.,TRBV2,15,TRBJ1-5,CASSEALGTAQPQHF,TGTGCCAGCAGTGAAGCGCTTGGGACAGCACAGCCCCAGCATTTT
TRBD1,.,TRBV14,16,TRBJ1-4,CASSQLRQGTHEKLFF,TGTGCCAGCAGCCAGCTCCGACAGGGGACCCATGAAAAACTGTTTTTT
.,few,TRBV2,15,TRBJ1-1,CASSRDSTLNTEAFF,TGTGCCAGCAGTCGGGATTCTACTTTGAACACTGAAGCTTTCTTT
TRBD2,.,TRBV11-2,16,TRBJ2-3,CASSLGTLAHTDTQYF,TGTGCCAGCAGCTTAGGAACACTAGCGCACACAGATACGCAGTATTTT
.,.,TRBV19,13,TRBJ2-7,CASSPSGRPEQYF,TGTGCCAGTAGTCCCTCTGGCCGCCCCGAGCAGTACTTC
.,.,TRBV5-4,18,TRBJ2-6,CASSAGGPLKTGANVLTF,TGTGCCAGCAGCGCCGGGGGGCCACTAAAAACTGGGGCCAACGTCCTGACTTTC
TRBD1,.,TRBV9,15,TRBJ2-1,CASSGGQGPYNEQFF,TGTGCCAGCAGCGGCGGACAGGGGCCGTACAATGAGCAGTTCTTC
TRBD1,.,TRBV29-1,16,TRBJ1-2,CSVPTRAGGTNYGYTF,TGCAGCGTCCCCACCCGGGCAGGGGGAACTAACTATGGCTACACCTTC
.,.,TRBV18,13,TRBJ2-1,CASSPMGGGEQFF,TGTGCCAGCTCACCAATGGGGGGTGGTGAGCAGTTCTTC
TRBD2,.,TRBV7-2,15,TRBJ2-2,CASSRLAGAGGELFF,TGTGCCAGCAGCAGACTAGCGGGGGCCGGCGGGGAGCTGTTTTTT
TRBD2,.,TRBV19,14,TRBJ2-7,CASSGASGGYEQYF,TGTGCCAGTAGTGGAGCTAGCGGGGGGTACGAGCAGTACTTC
.,few,TRBV7-9,15,TRBJ1-4,CASSPPGRGNEKLFF,TGTGCCAGCAGCCCCCCAGGGAGGGGGAATGAAAAACTGTTTTTT
.,few,TRBV11-2,15,TRBJ2-7,CASSPNSQDYGEQYF,TGTGCCAGCAGCCCCAACTCACAGGATTACGGCGAGCAGTACTTC
.,.,TRBV7-9,11,TRBJ2-3,CASFFLDTQYF,TGTGCCAGCTTCTTTTTAGATACGCAGTATTTT
TRBD1,.,TRBV7-2,14,TRBJ1-2,CASSHGTEWSGYTF,TGTGCCAGCAGCCATGGGACAGAATGGAGTGGCTACACCTTC
TRBD2,.,TRBV5-6,17,TRBJ2-3,CASSAVTAGGVPDTQYF,TGTGCCAGCAGCGCCGTTACCGCGGGGGGCGTCCCAGATACGCAGTATTTT
.,.,TRBV7-9,15,TRBJ1-4,CASSLEAGVNEKLFF,TGTGCCAGCAGCTTAGAGGCGGGAGTTAATGAAAAACTGTTTTTT
TRBD1,.,TRBV28,14,TRBJ1-2,CASNRGQGIYGYTF,TGTGCCAGCAACCGGGGACAGGGGATCTATGGCTACACCTTC
TRBD2,.,TRBV5-8,16,TRBJ2-3,CASSSQAGGRTDTQYF,TGTGCCAGCAGCTCTCAAGCGGGGGGGAGGACAGATACGCAGTATTTT
TRBD1,.,TRBV19,14,TRBJ1-6,CASSLRGPDSPLHF,TGTGCCAGTAGTCTCAGGGGGCCAGATTCACCCCTCCACTTT
TRBD1,.,TRBV18,13,TRBJ1-6,CASSLDRVSPLHF,TGTGCCAGCTCACTTGACAGGGTTTCACCCCTCCACTTT
TRBD2,.,TRBV9,15,TRBJ2-5,CASSTSGTSQETQYF,TGTGCCAGCAGCACCAGCGGGACCTCCCAAGAGACCCAGTACTTC